This TCR beta chain is from a study of T-cell memory formation after mild COVID-19. Study-wide findings and caveats: Researchers found some responding clones in pre-infection memory, a sign that cross-reactive memory joined.

This clonotype was detected a few times. The antigen is unknown. TCR alpha and TCR beta cDNA libraries carrying sample barcodes and UMIs came from 5'RACE with constant-segment primers. MiXCR was run by TCRdb on the 5' RACE reads, yielding one entry per CDR3 protein. The sample lists 68,000 or so distinct CDR3 sequences, over 15% occurring once. The junction had 7 bases not matched to a gene; V was cut back by 0 bases and J by 7 bases. The length of the CDR3 is 14 residues. The V gene's germline CDR1 is SGHKS and CDR2 YYEKEE (reference sequence). This rearrangement joins TRBV5-5 to TRBJ2-7; the match to TRBD2 covers 7 bases. This TCR came from an adult woman who had mild COVID-19 (a few samples of this study predate the infection). Cell type and time point are not known. Input material: PBMCs or a T cell subset sorted from them (not recorded which). The CDR3 nucleotides are TGTGCCAGCAGCTTGGCCGGGGGGATGAGGGAGCAGTACTTC. Translation gives CASSLAGGMREQYF.